The sequence of this T cell receptor beta chain was determined in a study of T-cell memory formation after mild COVID-19. Overall study context: The study found TCR clusters largely donor specific. Findings of the study overall: Some clones that responded were present in memory (sampled pre-infection), which suggests cross-reactive memory joined.

From 5'RACE with constant-segment primers came TCR alpha and TCR beta cDNA libraries that carried sample barcodes and UMIs. MiXCR was run by TCRdb on the 5' RACE reads, yielding one entry per CDR3 protein. The table shows approximately 490,000 distinct CDR3 sequences, with over 20% occurring only once. This clonotype came up a few times. Its cognate antigen is unknown. V was cut by 5 bases and J by 6 bases, with 9 bases left in between. Germline lookup yields CDR1 SEHNR and CDR2 FQNEAQ (reference sequence). The CDR3 is made up of 12 amino acids. The chain joins TRBV7-9 to TRBJ2-3; D uncertain. This receptor was taken from an adult woman who had mild COVID-19 (a few samples of this study predate the infection). Cell type and time point are not known. Input material: PBMCs or a T cell subset sorted from them (not recorded which). CDR3 DNA sequence: TGTGCCAGCAGCCCTTTGCAGGATACGCAGTATTTT. Translating gives CASSPLQDTQYF.